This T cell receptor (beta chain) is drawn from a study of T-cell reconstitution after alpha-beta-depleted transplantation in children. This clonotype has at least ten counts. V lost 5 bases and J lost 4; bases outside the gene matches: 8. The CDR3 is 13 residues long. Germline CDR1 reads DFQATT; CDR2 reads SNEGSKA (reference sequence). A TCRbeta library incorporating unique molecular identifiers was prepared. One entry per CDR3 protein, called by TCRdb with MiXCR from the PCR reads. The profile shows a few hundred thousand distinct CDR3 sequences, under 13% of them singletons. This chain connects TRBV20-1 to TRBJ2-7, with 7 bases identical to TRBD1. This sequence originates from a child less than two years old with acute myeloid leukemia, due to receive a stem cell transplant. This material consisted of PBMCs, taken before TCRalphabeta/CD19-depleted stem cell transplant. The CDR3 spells CSAPDRSGYEQYF. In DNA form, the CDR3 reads TGCAGTGCTCCGGACAGGTCGGGGTACGAGCAGTACTTC.